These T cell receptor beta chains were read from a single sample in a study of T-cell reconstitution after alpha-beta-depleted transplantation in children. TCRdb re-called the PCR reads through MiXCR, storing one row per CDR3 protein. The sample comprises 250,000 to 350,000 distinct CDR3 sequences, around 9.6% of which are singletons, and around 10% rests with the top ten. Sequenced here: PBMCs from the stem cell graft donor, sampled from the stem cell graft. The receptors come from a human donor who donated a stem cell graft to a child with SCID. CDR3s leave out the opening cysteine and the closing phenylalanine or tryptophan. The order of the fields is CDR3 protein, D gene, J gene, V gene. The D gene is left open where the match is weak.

cdr3_aa: ASSYLVQGTEAF; d_call: -; j_call: TRBJ1-1; v_call: TRBV6-5
cdr3_aa: ASGSGRVAALGEQF; d_call: -; j_call: TRBJ2-1; v_call: TRBV12-5
cdr3_aa: AISELQGTGELF; d_call: -; j_call: TRBJ2-2; v_call: TRBV10-3
cdr3_aa: ASSLASRAKNIQY; d_call: -; j_call: TRBJ2-4; v_call: TRBV5-6
cdr3_aa: ASSLWGSDSSRSYEQY; d_call: -; j_call: TRBJ2-7; v_call: TRBV5-1
cdr3_aa: ASRRGPQETQY; d_call: -; j_call: TRBJ2-5; v_call: TRBV7-8
cdr3_aa: ASSLARDRGGNEQF; d_call: TRBD1; j_call: TRBJ2-1; v_call: TRBV5-1
cdr3_aa: ASSGQGWTDTQY; d_call: TRBD1; j_call: TRBJ2-3; v_call: TRBV7-9
cdr3_aa: ASSFGTNQPQH; d_call: -; j_call: TRBJ1-5; v_call: TRBV27
cdr3_aa: ASSLIGGNGYT; d_call: -; j_call: TRBJ1-2; v_call: TRBV12-3/TRBV12-4
cdr3_aa: SVEGEAF; d_call: -; j_call: TRBJ1-1; v_call: TRBV29-1
cdr3_aa: SAQTGGSEQY; d_call: TRBD1; j_call: TRBJ2-7; v_call: TRBV29-1
cdr3_aa: ASSSRLAGQF; d_call: TRBD2; j_call: TRBJ2-1; v_call: TRBV6-1
cdr3_aa: ATDGQGRLGYT; d_call: TRBD1; j_call: TRBJ1-2; v_call: TRBV7-9